The 25 T cell receptor beta chains listed next were all sequenced from one sample in a study of T cell responses to AZD1222 COVID-19 vaccine. TCRdb keeps only in-frame clones here, not all; method: immunoSEQ multiplex PCR. The sample has about 130,000 clones, around 87% seen once; the top ten hold approximately 1.6%. Here the sequenced sample was peripheral blood, taken on day 0 of AZD1222 vaccination. Every receptor here comes from an adult in good health.

This clone was found once. This sequence joins TRBV2 and TRBJ2-2; a weak D match, TRBD2 (7 bases). Trimming left V 7 bases short and J 0 bases short, with 18 bases between. This CDR3 region has 17 residues. The germline V gene has CDR1 SNHLY and CDR2 FYNNEI. The CDR3 loop reads CASTSLGGLSNTGELFF. CDR3 DNA: TGTGCCAGCACTTCACTGGGGGGGCTTTCGAACACCGGGGAGCTGTTTTTT.

This chain joins TRBV7-2 and TRBJ2-7; TRBD2 matches at 8 bases. The CDR3 is made up of 13 amino acids. V dropped 7 bases and J dropped 3; count of bases not matched to a gene: 5. The germline V gene has CDR1 SGHTA and CDR2 FQGNSA. In DNA form, the CDR3 reads TGTGCCAGCAAAAACGGGGGGGGCTACGAGCAGTACTTC. Protein sequence: CASKNGGGYEQYF.

The chain is built from TRBV5-1 and TRBJ1-3; perhaps TRBD1 as D (5 bases). The CDR3 spans 14 residues. From germline, CDR1 is SGHRS and CDR2 YFSETQ. The V end lost 0 bases, the J end lost 4 bases, and 8 bases lay between the germline ends. CDR3 sequence (DNA): TGCGCCAGCAGCTTGGCAGGGTACGGAAACACCATATATTTT. It codes for CASSLAGYGNTIYF.

This sequence joins TRBV5-1 and TRBJ2-3; no definite D call. The CDR3 consists of 15 residues. Looked up from germline, CDR1 is SGHRS and CDR2 is YFSETQ. V lost 4 bases and J 0 bases, leaving 12 bases between the germline ends. DNA for the CDR3: TGCGCCAGCAGCCCCCTTCCAACTAGCACAGATACGCAGTATTTT. Translation: CASSPLPTSTDTQYF.

The CDR3: CASSSTVNQETQYF. CDR3 nucleotide sequence: TGCGCCAGCAGCTCTACTGTGAACCAAGAGACCCAGTACTTC. The chain links TRBV5-1 to TRBJ2-5; D is ambiguous. The V and J ends lost 3 bases and 0 bases respectively, with 9 bases between them. CDR3 length equals 14 residues. The germline gives CDR1 SGHRS, CDR2 YFSETQ.

The chain links TRBV5-6 to TRBJ2-1; D is undetermined. The CDR3 covers 14 residues. V was clipped by 4 bases and J by 13 bases, with 21 bases between them. From germline, CDR1 is SGHDT and CDR2 YYEEEE. The CDR3 loop is CASSHPDGLGSQFF. CDR3 bases: TGTGCCAGCAGCCACCCGGACGGGCTTGGAAGTCAGTTCTTC.

The chain recombines TRBV7-2 with TRBJ2-7, with D unclear. With 5 bases removed from V and 6 bases from J, the gap between germline ends came to 20 bases. The length of the CDR3 is 15 residues. Germline assignment: CDR1 SGHTA and CDR2 FQGNSA. The CDR3 bases are TGTGCCAGCAGCCCCCGGGTTCTGGGTGAAGCCGAGCAGTACTTC. As protein: CASSPRVLGEAEQYF.

This chain joins TRBV27 and TRBJ1-4; tentatively, D is TRBD1 (5 bases). Per germline, CDR1 MNHEY and CDR2 SMNVEV (reference sequence). CDR3 length: 15 residues. V was shortened by 6 bases and J by 4 bases, with 15 bases between the two germline ends. CDR3 sequence reads: CASSGGMRGNEKLFF. CDR3 bases: TGTGCCAGCAGCGGGGGGATGCGTGGTAATGAAAAACTGTTTTTT.

This CDR3 reads CASSPPGFYGYTF. For the CDR3, the DNA is TGTGCCAGCAGCCCCCCGGGATTCTATGGCTACACCTTC. This chain connects TRBV12-3 or TRBV12-4 to TRBJ1-2; D remains ambiguous. The CDR3 spans 13 residues. The V end was cut by 6 bases, the J end by 4 bases, with 12 bases between.

This CDR3 reads CASSRTGTGNEQFF. The CDR3 DNA follows: TGTGCCAGTAGTAGGACAGGGACCGGCAATGAGCAGTTCTTC. J is TRBJ2-1 and V is TRBV19, with TRBD1 matching 8 bases. Germline V gene lookup returns CDR1 LNHDA and CDR2 SQIVND (reference sequence). The ends lost 4 bases at V and 6 bases at J; junction bases unmatched: 5. This CDR3 spans 14 amino acids.

V usage is TRBV7-9 and J usage is TRBJ1-5; no clear D gene. The ends were cut back, 1 base at V and 7 bases at J, with 11 bases in the middle. Germline loops: CDR1 SEHNR, CDR2 FQNEAQ (reference sequence). The CDR3 has 14 residues. CDR3 coding DNA: TGTGCCAGCAGCTTAGACTTGGCTGGCCAGCCCCAGCATTTT. Its protein product is CASSLDLAGQPQHF.

The sample holds a few counts of this clone. The gene calls are TRBV5-5 and TRBJ1-5; D call uncertain. Germline lookup yields CDR1 SGHKS and CDR2 YYEKEE (reference sequence). Trimming pared 0 bases from V and 3 bases from J, leaving 7 bases between. The CDR3 runs to 14 residues. CDR3 sequence: CASSLDSSNQPQHF. CDR3 coding DNA: TGTGCCAGCAGCTTGGACAGTTCCAATCAGCCCCAGCATTTT.

V is TRBV29-1 and J is TRBJ1-1; 7 nucleotides line up with TRBD1. This CDR3 contains 12 residues. V was pared by 0 bases and J by 8 bases, with 3 bases of the junction left unmatched. Germline assignment: CDR1 SQVTM and CDR2 ANQGSEA. The CDR3 DNA sequence: TGCAGCGTTGAAGACTTGACAGGGGAAGCTTTCTTT. It codes for CSVEDLTGEAFF.

The genes are TRBV27 and TRBJ2-5; D gene ambiguous. V shed 5 bases and J shed 2 bases, with 12 bases lying between them. The CDR3 spans 14 residues. Germline values: CDR1 MNHEY, CDR2 SMNVEV (reference sequence). CDR3 amino acids: CASSRAQLQETQYF. In nucleotides, the CDR3 is TGTGCCAGCAGTCGTGCACAGTTACAAGAGACCCAGTACTTC.

The rearrangement joins TRBV2 to TRBJ2-3; D might be TRBD2 (5 bases). Trimming shortened V by 6 bases and J by 3 bases, and 16 bases separated the two germline ends. This CDR3 is built from 15 residues. Germline V gives CDR1 SNHLY, CDR2 FYNNEI. Written as DNA, the CDR3 is TGTGCCAGCAGGCTCGGACGGGGAAGTACAGATACGCAGTATTTT. Translating it yields CASRLGRGSTDTQYF.

The rearrangement links TRBV2 to TRBJ2-1; 11 nucleotides line up with TRBD2. This CDR3 comprises 14 residues. Germline V gene sequence: CDR1 SNHLY, CDR2 FYNNEI. V was pared by 6 bases and J by 12 bases, with 10 bases of the junction left unmatched. The CDR3 reads CASRLAGALSGQFF. CDR3 DNA sequence: TGTGCCAGCAGACTAGCGGGGGCCCTTTCGGGGCAGTTCTTC. The full variable domain, in which reference TRBV2 and TRBJ2-1 provide the parts outside the CDR3, is EPEVTQTPSHQVTQMGQEVILRCVPISNHLYFYWYRQILGQKVEFLVSFYNNEISEKSEIFDDQFSVERPDGSNFTLKIRSTKLEDSAMYFCASRLAGALSGQFFGPGTRLTVL.

The chain uses TRBV19 and TRBJ2-5; the match to TRBD2 covers 10 bases. Losses at the gene ends were 6 bases for V and 5 bases for J; bases not matched to a gene: 9. The V gene's germline CDR1 is LNHDA and CDR2 SQIVND (reference sequence). The CDR3 runs 15 residues. The CDR3 DNA follows: TGTGCCAGTAGCCCAACTAGCGGGGTCCGGGAGACCCAGTACTTC. It translates to CASSPTSGVRETQYF.

CDR3: CASSLGAGSYEQYF. CDR3 bases: TGTGCCAGCAGCTTAGGGGCAGGGTCCTACGAGCAGTACTTC. The V gene is TRBV7-2, the J gene TRBJ2-7; tentative D call: TRBD1 (5 bases). Per germline, CDR1 SGHTA and CDR2 FQGNSA. The CDR3 covers 14 residues. V gave up 1 base and J gave up 1 base, with 8 bases separating them. Drawing the rest from reference TRBV7-2 and TRBJ2-7, the complete variable domain is GAGVSQSPSNKVTEKGKDVELRCDPISGHTALYWYRQSLGQGLEFLIYFQGNSAPDKSGLPSDRFSAERTGGSVSTLTIQRTQQEDSAVYLCASSLGAGSYEQYFGPGTRLTVT.

The chain couples TRBV5-1 to TRBJ2-7, with a tentative D call TRBD1 (6 bases). Between the trimmed V and J ends, which lost 2 bases and 3 bases, there was a span of 15 bases. Germline assignment: CDR1 SGHRS and CDR2 YFSETQ. The CDR3 sequence is 15 residues long. The DNA of the CDR3 is TGCGCCAGCAGCTTTTTCTCGGACAGCCTCTACGAGCAGTACTTC. It translates to CASSFFSDSLYEQYF.

This chain links TRBV6-6 with TRBJ2-6; 9 nucleotides line up with TRBD1. With 5 bases clipped from V and 0 bases from J, the junction kept 11 bases outside the gene matches. CDR3 size: 19 residues. Germline V CDR1 and CDR2: MNHNY, SVGAGI (reference sequence). The DNA of the CDR3 is TGTGCCAGCAGTCTCACAGGGGGCGCGGTGTCCTCTGGGGCCAACGTCCTGACTTTC. This encodes CASSLTGGAVSSGANVLTF.

The V call is TRBV4-1, the J call TRBJ2-5; D may be TRBD1 or TRBD2 (5 bases each). Trimming stripped 1 base from V and 13 bases from J, with 16 bases between. Germline CDR1 and CDR2: MGHRA and YSYEKL. CDR3 length: 13 residues. CDR3 nucleotide sequence: TGCGCCAGCAGCCAAGTCGAGGGGAACGTACCGTACTTC. It yields the protein CASSQVEGNVPYF.

CDR3 DNA sequence: TGCGCCAGCAGCAGCACGTGGCGGGGCACCTATGGCTACACCTTC. Protein: CASSSTWRGTYGYTF. The V gene is TRBV5-1, the J gene TRBJ1-2; D is possibly TRBD1 (5 bases). V was clipped by 4 bases and J by 4 bases, with 17 bases between them. The CDR3 extends over 15 amino acids. Germline CDR1 SGHRS, CDR2 YFSETQ. The full variable domain, rest sourced from reference TRBV5-1 and TRBJ1-2, is KAGVTQTPRYLIKTRGQQVTLSCSPISGHRSVSWYQQTPGQGLQFLFEYFSETQRNKGNFPGRFSGRQFSNSRSEMNVSTLELGDSALYLCASSSTWRGTYGYTFGSGTRLTVV.

The chain employs TRBV5-5 and TRBJ2-7; the D is unclear. The CDR3 spans 13 residues. The germline CDR1 and CDR2 sequences are SGHKS and YYEKEE (reference sequence). Trimming stripped 0 bases from V and 7 bases from J, with 11 bases between. The CDR3 nucleotides are TGTGCCAGCAGCTTGGCCCCGACCGGGGAGCAGTACTTC. Translation: CASSLAPTGEQYF.

V is TRBV5-4 and J is TRBJ1-2; the D gene is possibly TRBD1 (6 bases). The germline CDR1 and CDR2 sequences are SGHNT and YYREEE (reference sequence). The CDR3 sequence is 14 residues long. V lost 0 bases and J lost 6, with 12 bases in between. The CDR3 reads CASSLAWTDDGYTF. The CDR3 bases are TGTGCCAGCAGCTTGGCCTGGACAGATGATGGCTACACCTTC.

The CDR3 protein is CASSEGVGGNTIYF. CDR3 DNA: TGTGCCAGCAGTGAAGGGGTTGGCGGAAACACCATATATTTT. V usage is TRBV2 and J usage is TRBJ1-3, with D unclear. The CDR3 runs 14 residues. CDR1 and CDR2 (germline): SNHLY, FYNNEI. Trimming pared 1 base from V and 4 bases from J, leaving 8 bases between.